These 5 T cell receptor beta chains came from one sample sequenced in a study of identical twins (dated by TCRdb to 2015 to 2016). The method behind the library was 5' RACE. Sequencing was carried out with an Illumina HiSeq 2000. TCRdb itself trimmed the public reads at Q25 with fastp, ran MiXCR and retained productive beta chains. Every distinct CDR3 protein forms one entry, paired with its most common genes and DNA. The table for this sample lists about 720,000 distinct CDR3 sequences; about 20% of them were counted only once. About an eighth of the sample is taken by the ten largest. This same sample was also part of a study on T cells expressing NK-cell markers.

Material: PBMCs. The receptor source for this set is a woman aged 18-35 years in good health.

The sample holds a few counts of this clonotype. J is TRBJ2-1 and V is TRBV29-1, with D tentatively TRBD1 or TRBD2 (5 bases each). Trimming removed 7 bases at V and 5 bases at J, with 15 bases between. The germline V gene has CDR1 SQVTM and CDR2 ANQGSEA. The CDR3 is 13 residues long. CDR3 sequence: CSAGTMWNNEQFF. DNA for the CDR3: TGCAGCGCTGGGACCATGTGGAACAATGAGCAGTTCTTC.

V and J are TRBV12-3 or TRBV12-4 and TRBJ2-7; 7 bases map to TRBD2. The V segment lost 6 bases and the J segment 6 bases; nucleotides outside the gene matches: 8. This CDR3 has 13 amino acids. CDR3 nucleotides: TGTGCCAGCAGCCCCATGGGGGGGGGCGAGCAGTACTTC. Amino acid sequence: CASSPMGGGEQYF.

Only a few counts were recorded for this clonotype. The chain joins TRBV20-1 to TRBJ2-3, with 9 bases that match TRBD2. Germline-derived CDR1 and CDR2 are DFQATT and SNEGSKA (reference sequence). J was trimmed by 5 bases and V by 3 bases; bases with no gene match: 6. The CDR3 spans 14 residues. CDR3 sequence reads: CSASPSGIVDTQYF. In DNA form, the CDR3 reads TGCAGTGCTAGTCCTAGCGGGATAGTAGATACGCAGTATTTT.

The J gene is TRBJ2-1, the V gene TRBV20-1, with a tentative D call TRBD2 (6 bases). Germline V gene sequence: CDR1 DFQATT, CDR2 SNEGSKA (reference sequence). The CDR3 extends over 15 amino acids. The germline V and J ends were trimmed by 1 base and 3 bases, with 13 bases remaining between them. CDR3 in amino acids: CSARGFSGHYNEQFF. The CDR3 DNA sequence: TGCAGTGCTAGAGGGTTCAGCGGGCACTACAATGAGCAGTTCTTC.

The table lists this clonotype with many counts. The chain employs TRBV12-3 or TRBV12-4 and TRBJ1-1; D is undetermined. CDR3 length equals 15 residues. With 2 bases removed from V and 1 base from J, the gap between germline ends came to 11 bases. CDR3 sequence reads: CASSLRGVRNTEAFF. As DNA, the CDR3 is TGTGCCAGCAGTTTACGTGGGGTAAGGAACACTGAAGCTTTCTTT.